These 29 T cell receptor beta chains share one sample of origin, sequenced in a study of response to subunit inactivated influenza vaccine. Each CDR3 protein gets one entry after TCRdb re-called the RT-PCR reads with MiXCR. The profile shows around 600,000 distinct CDR3 sequences, approximately 11% of them singletons. The same sample was also studied in work on T cells expressing NK-cell markers. That investigation notes: The TCR beta cDNA came from 5'RACE template switching with UMIs.

Material: PBMCs from blood, obtained on the day of vaccination. These receptors were collected from a man in his fifties or sixties who received an inactivated influenza vaccine.

V usage is TRBV20-1 and J usage is TRBJ2-1; D is perhaps TRBD1 or TRBD2 (6 bases each). This CDR3 spans 16 amino acids. V was cut by 0 bases and J by 8 bases, with 20 bases left in between. CDR1 is DFQATT, CDR2 SNEGSKA, per germline (reference sequence). CDR3 bases: TGCAGTGCTAGAGAACCCTTGGGGGGCTTTTGGGATGAGCAGTTCTTC. It codes for CSAREPLGGFWDEQFF.

This clonotype was picked up many times. One end of the junction fails to match germline, which may point to a read error. V is TRBV7-9 and J is TRBJ2-6, with D uncertain. Germline V gene sequence: CDR1 SEHNR, CDR2 FQNEAQ (reference sequence). There are 14 residues in the CDR3. This CDR3 reads CASSLASGANVLTF. CDR3 DNA: TGTGCCAGCAGTTTAGCATCTGGGGCCAACGTCCTGACTTTC. Supplemented by reference TRBV7-9 and TRBJ2-6, the full variable domain reads DTGVSQNPRHKITKRGQNVTFRCDPISEHNRLYWYRQTLGQGPEFLTYFQNEAQLEKSRLLSDRFSAERPKGSFSTLEIQRTEQGDSAMYLCASSLASGANVLTFGAGSRLTVL.

This chain joins TRBV11-2 and TRBJ2-2, with 9 bases that match TRBD2. Germline loops: CDR1 SGHAT, CDR2 FQNNGV. V dropped 1 base and J dropped 2; count of bases not matched to a gene: 5. This CDR3 spans 17 amino acids. CDR3 bases: TGTGCCAGCAGCTTAGGCCCAGCGGGGGGAAACACCGGGGAGCTGTTTTTT. It is translated as CASSLGPAGGNTGELFF.

This clonotype was seen more than once but under ten times. The chain carries TRBV11-2 and TRBJ2-5; 8 bases match TRBD2. Germline V gene lookup returns CDR1 SGHAT and CDR2 FQNNGV. V was pared by 1 base and J by 4 bases, with 5 bases of the junction left unmatched. The CDR3 totals 15 residues. This chain's CDR3 is CASSLAGLAGETQYF. CDR3 bases: TGTGCCAGCAGCTTAGCTGGGCTAGCGGGAGAGACCCAGTACTTC.

Turning to this clonotype: Likely a read error: the CDR3 ends without its conserved phenylalanine or tryptophan. The chain uses TRBV7-2 and TRBJ2-1; 8 nucleotides agree with TRBD2. CDR3 length: 17 residues. Trimming removed 1 base from V and 2 bases from J; junction bases left unmatched: 7. Per the germline V gene, CDR1 is SGHTA and CDR2 is FQGNSA. The CDR3 is CASSLDAGGDAYNEQFI. In DNA form, the CDR3 reads TGTGCCAGCAGCTTAGACGCCGGGGGGGATGCCTACAATGAGCAGTTCATC.

Concerning this clonotype itself: A read error may be the cause here, since a much bigger clone is one base away. V usage is TRBV20-1 and J usage is TRBJ2-1, with D maybe TRBD2 (6 bases). CDR1 DFQATT and CDR2 SNEGSKA come from the germline V gene (reference sequence). The CDR3 has 13 residues. Trimming removed 3 bases from V and 10 bases from J, with 16 bases in between. CDR3 bases: TGCAGTGCTAGTATGACTAGTGGCAAAGAGCAGTTCTTC. It codes for CSASMTSGKEQFF.

This chain connects TRBV30 to TRBJ2-2; TRBD1 aligns across 9 bases. CDR1 GTSNPN and CDR2 SVGIG come from the germline V gene (reference sequence). The CDR3 consists of 14 residues. CDR3 DNA sequence: TGTGCTGTCCCGGGACAGGGTTGGGCCGGGGAGCTGTTTTTT. As protein: CAVPGQGWAGELFF.

This clonotype was picked up many times. This chain uses TRBV18 with TRBJ1-3; unclear D gene. V was cut by 3 bases and J by 2 bases, with 8 bases left in between. CDR1 and CDR2 (germline): KGHSH, LQKENI. The CDR3 is 14 residues long. The CDR3 region is CASSPRTPGNTIYF. The CDR3 bases are TGTGCCAGCTCACCCAGGACCCCTGGAAACACCATATATTTT.

The chain combines TRBV5-6 with TRBJ2-2, with a tentative D call TRBD1 (6 bases). Germline CDR1 reads SGHDT; CDR2 reads YYEEEE. The V end was cut by 4 bases, the J end by 6 bases, with 13 bases between. This CDR3 has 14 residues. This chain's CDR3 is CASSVQGPPGELFF. The CDR3 DNA follows: TGTGCCAGCAGCGTACAGGGTCCACCCGGGGAGCTGTTTTTT.

The genes are TRBV18 and TRBJ2-2; maybe TRBD1 (6 bases). Trimming cost V 3 bases and J 3 bases, with 11 bases left between them. The CDR3 length is 15 residues. From germline, CDR1 is KGHSH and CDR2 LQKENI. CDR3 sequence: CASSPDRIYTGELFF. Written as DNA, the CDR3 is TGTGCCAGCTCACCCGACAGGATCTACACCGGGGAGCTGTTTTTT.

This clonotype appeared a few times. The chain carries TRBV12-3 or TRBV12-4 and TRBJ1-5; a weak D match, TRBD1 (5 bases). V lost 5 bases and J 6 bases, leaving 11 bases between the germline ends. The CDR3 totals 13 residues. CDR3 amino acids: CASSAGGGQPQHF. CDR3 sequence (DNA): TGTGCCAGCAGTGCTGGGGGGGGTCAGCCCCAGCATTTT.

This clonotype has ten or more counts. The chain is built from TRBV6-2 or TRBV6-3 and TRBJ1-1, with TRBD1 matching 7 bases. Germline V CDR1 and CDR2: MNHEY, SVGEGT. The CDR3 has 17 amino acids. J lost 0 bases, V lost 1 base, and 8 bases had no gene match. CDR3: CASSYFGQDDMNTEAFF. The CDR3 bases are TGTGCCAGCAGTTACTTCGGACAGGATGATATGAACACTGAAGCTTTCTTT.

A few counts support this clonotype. The chain joins TRBV6-4 to TRBJ2-1, with 11 bases aligning to TRBD2. Germline loops: CDR1 MRHNA, CDR2 SNTAGT. The CDR3 contains 16 residues. V lost 2 bases, J lost 9 bases, and 9 bases stayed unmatched. The DNA for the CDR3 is TGTGCCAGCAGTGACCGTAGCGGGGGGGCCTTCGGTGAGCAGTTCTTC. Its protein is CASSDRSGGAFGEQFF.

The chain combines TRBV21-1 with TRBJ2-2; the table's D gene call, TRBD1, was not cross checked with the DNA. TRBV21-1 is a recognized pseudogene. The CDR3 contains 15 residues. CDR3 nucleotides: TGTGCCAGCGGACCCGATACAGGGGGCCCCGGGGAGCTGTTTTTT. Translating gives CASGPDTGGPGELFF.

The V and J genes are TRBV6-1 and TRBJ2-4; the D is unclear. The CDR3 has 18 residues. Germline V CDR1 and CDR2: MNHNS, SASEGT. The V gene lost 2 bases and the J gene lost 2 bases, with 19 bases spanning the gap. Here the CDR3 DNA reads TGTGCCAGCAGTGAAAATCCGGGCTCGTTAACATCCAAAAACATTCAGTACTTC. It specifies CASSENPGSLTSKNIQYF.

V is TRBV20-1 and J is TRBJ1-4, with D possibly being TRBD1 (5 bases). The CDR3 sequence is 13 residues long. The germline CDR1 and CDR2 sequences are DFQATT and SNEGSKA (reference sequence). This chain's CDR3 is CSIRDGRNEKLFF. CDR3 nucleotides: TGCAGCATACGGGACGGACGTAATGAAAAACTGTTTTTT.

In its sample, this clonotype was seen a few times. The chain is built from TRBV28 and TRBJ2-3; D not certain. V lost 3 bases to trimming and J lost 2 bases, with 3 bases between them. The CDR3 loop spans 12 amino acids. Germline lookup yields CDR1 MDHEN and CDR2 SYDVKM. This CDR3 is CASSFHTDTQYF. DNA of the CDR3: TGTGCCAGCAGTTTCCACACAGATACGCAGTATTTT. Full variable domain (remainder filled in from reference TRBV28 and TRBJ2-3): DVKVTQSSRYLVKRTGEKVFLECVQDMDHENMFWYRQDPGLGLRLIYFSYDVKMKEKGDIPEGYSVSREKKERFSLILESASTNQTSMYLCASSFHTDTQYFGPGTRLTVL.

V and J are TRBV7-8 and TRBJ2-2; 7 bases map to TRBD1. The CDR3 length is 13 residues. Looked up from germline, CDR1 is SGHVS and CDR2 is FQNEAQ. V shed 6 bases and J 6 bases; nucleotides not matched to a gene: 4. The CDR3 reads CASRSTGAGELFF. The CDR3 region has the DNA TGTGCCAGCAGATCTACAGGGGCCGGGGAGCTGTTTTTT.

The DNA for the CDR3 is TGTGCCAGCAGCTTTTTCGGTTTACCCTCCTTTTGGGCTAGCGGGAATGAGCAGTTCTTC. Protein sequence: CASSFFGLPSFWASGNEQFF. The chain uses TRBV11-2 and TRBJ2-1; 8 bases line up with TRBD2. Germline values: CDR1 SGHAT, CDR2 FQNNGV. This CDR3 contains 20 residues. V was clipped by 3 bases and J by 7 bases; unmatched bases: 23.

The chain has TRBV5-5 and TRBJ2-7; D gene ambiguous. Per the germline V gene, CDR1 is SGHKS and CDR2 is YYEKEE (reference sequence). The CDR3 totals 15 residues. V was trimmed by 0 bases and J by 0 bases, leaving 10 bases between them. CDR3 nucleotide sequence: TGTGCCAGCAGCTTGGCCTTTGGGGACTCCTACGAGCAGTACTTC. Residues: CASSLAFGDSYEQYF.

This clonotype has just a few counts. The rearrangement uses TRBV20-1 and TRBJ1-5, with D unresolved. The germline CDR1 and CDR2 sequences are DFQATT and SNEGSKA (reference sequence). This CDR3 has 12 amino acids. V lost 5 bases and J lost 3, with 8 bases in between. In DNA, the CDR3 is TGCAGTGCTTATGGTCCCAATCAGCCCCAGCATTTT. Its protein is CSAYGPNQPQHF.

This clonotype was detected only a few times. J is TRBJ2-1 and V is TRBV3-1, with 10 bases that match TRBD2. J gave up 2 bases and V 0 bases, and 4 bases lay outside the gene matches. Per the germline V gene, CDR1 is LGHDT and CDR2 is YNNKEL (reference sequence). The CDR3 has 17 amino acids. CDR3 amino acids: CASSQDISGGTYNEQFF. CDR3 DNA: TGTGCCAGCAGCCAAGATATTAGCGGGGGGACCTACAATGAGCAGTTCTTC.

This clonotype was counted at least ten times. The chain employs TRBV28 and TRBJ2-7; the D call may be TRBD1 or TRBD2 (5 bases each). Trimming removed 3 bases from V and 2 bases from J, with 14 bases in between. Germline V gene lookup returns CDR1 MDHEN and CDR2 SYDVKM. This CDR3 has 15 amino acids. Here the CDR3 reads CASSFGGLGTYEQYF. CDR3 nucleotides: TGTGCCAGCAGTTTTGGGGGTCTAGGGACCTACGAGCAGTACTTC.

The J gene is TRBJ1-2, the V gene TRBV5-1; maybe TRBD1 (6 bases). The CDR3 loop spans 15 amino acids. The germline gives CDR1 SGHRS, CDR2 YFSETQ. V lost 4 bases and J lost 0, with 13 bases in between. The CDR3 loop reads CASSLGGTANYGYTF. CDR3 bases: TGCGCCAGCAGCCTTGGGGGCACCGCTAACTATGGCTACACCTTC.

The rearrangement links TRBV7-6 to TRBJ1-5; perhaps TRBD1 as D (6 bases). The CDR3 length is 17 residues. Germline loops: CDR1 SGHVS, CDR2 FNYEAQ. The V end lost 0 bases, the J end lost 5 bases, and 17 bases lay between the germline ends. CDR3 nucleotides: TGTGCCAGCAGCTTAGCTCACTATTACAGGGTCCATCAGCCCCAGCATTTT. Its protein is CASSLAHYYRVHQPQHF.

The table lists this clonotype with a few counts. This sequence joins TRBV24-1 and TRBJ1-2; D gene uncertain. Trimming left V 4 bases short and J 3 bases short, with 17 bases between. CDR1 is KGHDR and CDR2 is SFDVKD in the germline V gene. The CDR3 spans 16 residues. CDR3 sequence (DNA): TGTGCCACCAGTGAGTCGACGATAGACAAATACTATGGCTACACCTTC. Its protein is CATSESTIDKYYGYTF.

The rearrangement links TRBV4-1 to TRBJ2-7; tentatively, D is TRBD1 or TRBD2 (5 bases each). Trimming cost V 2 bases and J 6 bases, with 14 bases left between them. Per the germline V gene, CDR1 is MGHRA and CDR2 is YSYEKL. CDR3 length: 14 amino acids. CDR3 amino acids: CASSQLSAGTEQYF. The CDR3 DNA reads TGCGCCAGCAGCCAATTGTCGGCAGGGACCGAGCAGTACTTC.

This clonotype was observed a few times. The chain uses TRBV20-1 and TRBJ2-1, with D tentatively TRBD1 (5 bases). The CDR3 consists of 11 residues. Per germline, CDR1 DFQATT and CDR2 SNEGSKA (reference sequence). Deletions cut 6 bases from V and 11 bases from J, with 14 bases between. The CDR3 sequence: CSAERQNQQFF. Here the CDR3 DNA reads TGCAGTGCGGAAAGACAGAATCAGCAGTTCTTC.

This rearrangement joins TRBV20-1 to TRBJ2-7; 8 bases agree with TRBD1. Losses at the gene ends were 3 bases for V and 0 bases for J; bases not matched to a gene: 7. Germline V lookup: CDR1 DFQATT, CDR2 SNEGSKA (reference sequence). The CDR3 has 15 amino acids. The CDR3 DNA follows: TGCAGTGCTAGGGGACAGGCCACTAGCTCCTACGAGCAGTACTTC. Its protein product is CSARGQATSSYEQYF.